This T cell receptor beta chain was recorded in a study of T cell repertoires in ileal Crohn's disease. Germline V gene data show CDR1 as SGDLS and CDR2 as YYNGEE. This CDR3 contains 16 residues. The ends were cut back, 4 bases at V and 3 bases at J, with 16 bases in the middle. Data came from immunoSEQ multiplex PCR; TCRdb stores just in-frame clones and leaves some out. The sample records some 17,000 clones, 80% to 90% being singletons. The sequence came from an adult with Crohn's disease. The sample taken for sequencing was ileal tissue. V gene TRBV9 combines with J gene TRBJ1-4, with D possibly being TRBD1 (5 bases). The CDR3 is CASSPWSGGANEKLFF. Here the CDR3 DNA reads TGTGCCAGCAGCCCGTGGTCTGGGGGGGCTAATGAAAAACTGTTTTTT.